A single T cell receptor (beta chain) is shown here with its context. The germline V gene has CDR1 GTSNPN and CDR2 SVGIG (reference sequence). The CDR3 is made up of 13 amino acids. These data originate in a study of blood T cell repertoires in COVID-19. About the research overall: Samples of COVID-19 (acute and convalescent) were obtained from the United States, Italy and Spain. T cells, B-cell-depleted T cells, or PBMCs supplied cDNA or gDNA.

In the study's own analysis: Nucleated cell counts were estimated from reference gene primer amplification. Here immunoSEQ multiplex PCR was the method, and the copy in TCRdb shows in-frame clones only, minus some. That table gives V, J and clone size, and the DNA gave D and trimming. The table records around 420,000 clones, around 90% of them present only once. The study recruited people aged roughly 18 to 89 years across some 23 US areas. The TCR was taken from a woman in her 40s with acute COVID-19. The sequenced sample was PBMCs or T cells enriched from blood (not recorded which). The chain combines TRBV30 with TRBJ2-2; D may be TRBD2 (5 bases). The DNA of the CDR3 is TGTGCATTCAGCGGAACGAACACCGGGGAGCTGTTTTTT. Translated: CAFSGTNTGELFF.